Listed below are T cell receptor beta chains from one sample, sequenced in a study of vaccination and CD4 T cells after COVID-19. Via MiXCR, TCRdb re-called the PCR reads, giving one row per CDR3 protein. The repertoire includes over 5,500 distinct CDR3 sequences, under 65% of them detected once, and about 22% sits in the top ten. Antigens for these TCRs are unknown. Sequencing used CD4+ T cells from blood, cultured in vitro. The receptors were gathered from a human donor in good health. Each CDR3 is given with its conserved first and last residue. The order of the fields is CDR3 protein, CDR3 DNA, clone size, D gene, J gene, V gene. D genes are given only for firm matches. The size entry is marked missing in some rows and otherwise reads once, few, many or a size class.

cdr3_aa: CASRTRGKAGGPISSSPLHF
cdr3_nt: TGTGCCAGTAGGACACGCGGGAAGGCTGGGGGTCCAATTTCGTCTTCACCCCTCCACTTT
clone_size: .
d_call: .
j_call: TRBJ1-6
v_call: TRBV19

cdr3_aa: CASRQKHLDVGETQYF
cdr3_nt: TGTGCCAGCAGACAAAAACACTTGGACGTAGGGGAGACCCAGTACTTC
clone_size: .
d_call: .
j_call: TRBJ2-5
v_call: TRBV27

cdr3_aa: CSASGSGRALAKNIQYF
cdr3_nt: TGCAGTGCTAGTGGTAGTGGGAGGGCCTTAGCCAAAAACATTCAGTACTTC
clone_size: .
d_call: TRBD2
j_call: TRBJ2-4
v_call: TRBV20-1

cdr3_aa: CASRAGQFYEQYF
cdr3_nt: TGTGCCAGCAGGGCGGGACAGTTCTACGAGCAGTACTTC
clone_size: .
d_call: .
j_call: TRBJ2-7
v_call: TRBV6-1

cdr3_aa: CASSRGRVTGTDTQYF
cdr3_nt: TGTGCCAGCAGCCGAGGAAGGGTGACAGGCACAGATACGCAGTATTTT
clone_size: .
d_call: .
j_call: TRBJ2-3
v_call: TRBV6-1

cdr3_aa: CSARVPWNTGELFF
cdr3_nt: TGCAGTGCTAGAGTCCCTTGGAACACCGGGGAGCTGTTTTTT
clone_size: few
d_call: .
j_call: TRBJ2-2
v_call: TRBV20-1

cdr3_aa: CASSLLRVAGGRNPYEQYF
cdr3_nt: TGTGCCAGCAGCTTATTGAGGGTAGCGGGAGGACGAAACCCCTACGAGCAGTACTTC
clone_size: .
d_call: TRBD2
j_call: TRBJ2-7
v_call: TRBV11-2

cdr3_aa: CASTTGGGGQPQHF
cdr3_nt: TGTGCCAGCACGACAGGGGGCGGAGGTCAGCCCCAGCATTTT
clone_size: .
d_call: TRBD1
j_call: TRBJ1-5
v_call: TRBV28

cdr3_aa: CASSRNPGQGSYEQYF
cdr3_nt: TGTGCCAGCAGCCGGAATCCGGGACAGGGATCTTACGAGCAGTACTTC
clone_size: .
d_call: TRBD1
j_call: TRBJ2-7
v_call: TRBV5-4

cdr3_aa: CASSYPSGGAAEQYF
cdr3_nt: TGTGCCAGCAGCTACCCTAGCGGGGGGGCTGCCGAGCAGTACTTC
clone_size: few
d_call: TRBD2
j_call: TRBJ2-7
v_call: TRBV7-2

cdr3_aa: CATSDPGRNQPQHF
cdr3_nt: TGTGCCACCAGTGACCCCGGACGCAATCAGCCCCAGCATTTT
clone_size: .
d_call: .
j_call: TRBJ1-5
v_call: TRBV24-1

cdr3_aa: CASSLDMEPQHF
cdr3_nt: TGTGCCAGCAGCTTAGATATGGAACCCCAGCATTTT
clone_size: .
d_call: .
j_call: TRBJ1-5
v_call: TRBV7-9

cdr3_aa: CSASIKRVAYNEQFF
cdr3_nt: TGCAGTGCTAGCATAAAGCGGGTTGCCTACAATGAGCAGTTCTTC
clone_size: .
d_call: .
j_call: TRBJ2-1
v_call: TRBV20-1

cdr3_aa: CASSEAPGETQYF
cdr3_nt: TGTGCCAGCAGTGAAGCGCCCGGGGAGACCCAGTACTTC
clone_size: .
d_call: .
j_call: TRBJ2-5
v_call: TRBV2

cdr3_aa: CASRGRAGTEAFF
cdr3_nt: TGTGCCTCCAGGGGGAGGGCCGGCACTGAAGCTTTCTTT
clone_size: large
d_call: TRBD1
j_call: TRBJ1-1
v_call: TRBV27

cdr3_aa: CSARANRVSPLHF
cdr3_nt: TGCAGTGCTAGAGCAAACAGGGTTTCACCCCTCCACTTT
clone_size: .
d_call: .
j_call: TRBJ1-6
v_call: TRBV20-1

cdr3_aa: CSAVSAEVVSGRSFF
cdr3_nt: TGCAGTGCAGTATCTGCGGAAGTGGTGTCCGGCCGCTCTTTCTTT
clone_size: few
d_call: .
j_call: TRBJ1-1
v_call: TRBV20-1

cdr3_aa: CASSSGQVSEAFF
cdr3_nt: TGTGCCAGCAGTTCTGGACAGGTCTCTGAAGCTTTCTTT
clone_size: few
d_call: TRBD1
j_call: TRBJ1-1
v_call: TRBV6-5

cdr3_aa: CASQKRAGLNTEAFF
cdr3_nt: TGTGCCAGTCAAAAACGGGCAGGCCTGAACACTGAAGCTTTCTTT
clone_size: .
d_call: .
j_call: TRBJ1-1
v_call: TRBV19

cdr3_aa: CASSLVAGKQFF
cdr3_nt: TGTGCCAGCAGCTTGGTGGCGGGAAAGCAGTTCTTC
clone_size: once
d_call: .
j_call: TRBJ2-1
v_call: TRBV5-4

cdr3_aa: CASSGLTRGGSEQFF
cdr3_nt: TGTGCCAGCAGCGGATTGACTAGGGGAGGGAGTGAGCAGTTCTTC
clone_size: .
d_call: TRBD2
j_call: TRBJ2-1
v_call: TRBV7-9